The 22 T cell receptor beta chains listed next were all sequenced from one sample in a study of blood T cell repertoires in COVID-19. Libraries were prepared by immunoSEQ multiplex PCR; TCRdb keeps only in-frame clonotypes and omits some of them. Seen here are roughly 260,000 clones, 88% observed once, and the top ten hold roughly 4%. Sample: peripheral blood. Source of these receptors: a man in his sixties who had recovered from COVID-19.

The genes are TRBV27 and TRBJ2-2; D is unclear. Germline CDR1 and CDR2: MNHEY and SMNVEV (reference sequence). This CDR3 has 12 amino acids. V lost 5 bases, J lost 1 base, and 2 bases lay in between. CDR3 residues: CASSRNTGELFF. Here the CDR3 DNA reads TGTGCCAGCAGTCGGAACACCGGGGAGCTGTTTTTT.

The V gene is TRBV7-2, the J gene TRBJ2-4; possibly TRBD1 for D (7 bases). The V gene's germline CDR1 is SGHTA and CDR2 FQGNSA. V dropped 2 bases and J dropped 1 base, with 12 bases sitting between them. The CDR3 loop spans 16 amino acids. The CDR3 DNA is TGTGCCAGCAGCTTAACAGGGGCGGGGGCCAAAAACATTCAGTACTTC. Amino acid sequence: CASSLTGAGAKNIQYF. The full variable domain, completed using reference TRBV7-2 and TRBJ2-4, is GAGVSQSPSNKVTEKGKDVELRCDPISGHTALYWYRQSLGQGLEFLIYFQGNSAPDKSGLPSDRFSAERTGGSVSTLTIQRTQQEDSAVYLCASSLTGAGAKNIQYFGAGTRLSVL.

The chain uses TRBV30 and TRBJ2-1; TRBD1 matches 7 bases. V was pared by 5 bases and J by 0 bases, with 7 bases of the junction left unmatched. The CDR3 has 15 residues. Germline assignment: CDR1 GTSNPN and CDR2 SVGIG (reference sequence). The CDR3 DNA reads TGTGCCTGGGGAGTAGCAGGGGGCTCCTACAATGAGCAGTTCTTC. Translated, it gives CAWGVAGGSYNEQFF.

The gene calls are TRBV5-6 and TRBJ1-1; 9 positions agree with TRBD1. The CDR3 loop spans 13 amino acids. The V gene end was trimmed by 5 bases and the J gene end by 5 bases; junction bases not matched to a gene: 4. Germline CDR1 reads SGHDT; CDR2 reads YYEEEE. The CDR3 is CASRQGARTEAFF. CDR3 coding DNA: TGTGCCAGCAGACAGGGGGCTAGGACTGAAGCTTTCTTT.

The chain couples TRBV29-1 to TRBJ2-7, with 12 bases identical to TRBD1. Germline CDR1 reads SQVTM; CDR2 reads ANQGSEA. With V trimmed by 1 base and J by 8 bases, 9 bases remained unmatched. CDR3 length: 15 residues. CDR3 protein: CSVEAPGQGARKQYF. Written as DNA, the CDR3 is TGCAGCGTTGAAGCTCCGGGACAGGGGGCAAGAAAGCAGTACTTC.

This chain joins TRBV5-1 and TRBJ1-6, with TRBD1 matching over 10 bases. Germline CDR1 is SGHRS and CDR2 is YFSETQ. V lost 0 bases, J lost 4 bases, and 7 bases stayed unmatched. The CDR3 loop spans 18 amino acids. The CDR3 sequence is CASSLGQGARSYNSPLHF. CDR3 nucleotide sequence: TGCGCCAGCAGCTTGGGACAGGGGGCCCGCAGTTATAATTCACCCCTCCACTTT.

This clone was counted a single time. The chain links TRBV9 to TRBJ2-7; no reliable D call. Germline V CDR1 and CDR2: SGDLS, YYNGEE. V lost 0 bases to trimming and J lost 4 bases, with 11 bases between them. The length of the CDR3 is 14 residues. In DNA, the CDR3 is TGTGCCAGCAGCGTAGCCGCCACAATTTACGAGCAGTACTTC. Protein product: CASSVAATIYEQYF.

The chain carries TRBV14 and TRBJ1-2; D may be TRBD1 (5 bases). V was clipped by 0 bases and J by 7 bases, with 12 bases between them. The CDR3 contains 14 residues. Germline V gene sequence: CDR1 SGHDN, CDR2 FVKESK. CDR3 loop: CASSQELWGAGYTF. CDR3 DNA sequence: TGTGCCAGCAGCCAAGAACTTTGGGGCGCTGGCTACACCTTC.

This clone was observed once. A junction end diverges from the germline sequence, so it may reflect a read error. The chain's CDR3 is CAWSVMGRVDHVGLF. The CDR3 bases are TGTGCCTGGAGTGTCATGGGCAGGGTCGATCACGTCGGGTTATTC. The rearrangement joins TRBV30 to TRBJ2-7; maybe TRBD1 (5 bases). The CDR3 contains 15 residues. Per the germline V gene, CDR1 is GTSNPN and CDR2 is SVGIG (reference sequence).

This clone was seen more than once but under ten times. This chain connects TRBV4-1 to TRBJ2-7, with TRBD1 matching over 7 bases. Per the germline V gene, CDR1 is MGHRA and CDR2 is YSYEKL. This CDR3 comprises 16 residues. Trimming at V came to 4 bases and at J to 1 base, leaving 10 bases not matched to a gene. The CDR3 is CASSLLPDRASYEQYF. The CDR3 DNA is TGCGCCAGCAGCCTCCTCCCCGACAGGGCTTCCTACGAGCAGTACTTC.

The gene calls are TRBV5-8 and TRBJ2-2; D is ambiguous. The CDR3 consists of 15 residues. Germline V gene lookup returns CDR1 SGHTS and CDR2 YDEGEE. The V end lost 3 bases, the J end lost 1 base, and 10 bases lay between the germline ends. CDR3 DNA sequence: TGTGCCAGCAGCTCTTACTACCGGAACACCGGGGAGCTGTTTTTT. Encoded protein: CASSSYYRNTGELFF.

The chain joins TRBV4-2 to TRBJ1-1; D might be TRBD1 (6 bases). The CDR3 contains 17 residues. Germline V lookup: CDR1 LGHNA, CDR2 YNFKEQ. V was pared by 4 bases and J by 6 bases, with 24 bases between. CDR3 DNA sequence: TGTGCCAGCAGCCCTCAAACGTCTGGGGGGGCCCGGGCTGAAGCTTTCTTT. This codes for CASSPQTSGGARAEAFF.

The V gene is TRBV11-3, the J gene TRBJ2-2; weak D call: TRBD1 (5 bases). Germline V gene data show CDR1 as SGHNT and CDR2 as YENEEA. V gave up 5 bases and J gave up 3 bases, with 10 bases separating them. The length of the CDR3 is 14 residues. CDR3 sequence: CASSRRVDTGELFF. In DNA form, the CDR3 reads TGTGCCAGCAGCCGCAGGGTCGACACCGGGGAGCTGTTTTTT.

The chain couples TRBV2 to TRBJ2-4; 8 nucleotides align to TRBD1. J was trimmed by 15 bases and V by 6 bases; bases with no gene match: 13. CDR3 size: 13 residues. Looked up from germline, CDR1 is SNHLY and CDR2 is FYNNEI. The CDR3 sequence is CASSSSTGGGRYF. The CDR3, as DNA: TGTGCCAGCAGCTCATCCACAGGGGGAGGCCGGTACTTC.

This chain links TRBV18 with TRBJ2-3; D is possibly TRBD1 (5 bases). The CDR3 extends over 15 amino acids. The V and J ends lost 4 bases and 3 bases respectively, with 14 bases between them. Germline V gene lookup returns CDR1 KGHSH and CDR2 LQKENI. As DNA, the CDR3 is TGTGCCAGCTCACGAAGCCCCCAGGGTACAGATACGCAGTATTTT. This codes for CASSRSPQGTDTQYF. Together with reference TRBV18 and TRBJ2-3, the CDR3 gives the full variable domain: NAGVMQNPRHLVRRRGQEARLRCSPMKGHSHVYWYRQLPEEGLKFMVYLQKENIIDESGMPKERFSAEFPKEGPSILRIQQVVRGDSAAYFCASSRSPQGTDTQYFGPGTRLTVL.

CDR3 coding DNA: TGTGCCTGGCGAAACGGAGAGACCCAGTACTTC. It specifies CAWRNGETQYF. The chain combines TRBV30 with TRBJ2-5; unclear D gene. The CDR3 extends over 11 amino acids. Germline CDR1 reads GTSNPN; CDR2 reads SVGIG (reference sequence). Between the trimmed V and J ends, which lost 5 bases and 4 bases, there was a span of 8 bases.

V usage is TRBV30 and J usage is TRBJ1-6; D not certain. Deletions cut 1 base from V and 0 bases from J, with 10 bases between. The CDR3 runs 16 residues. CDR1 is GTSNPN and CDR2 is SVGIG in the germline V gene (reference sequence). CDR3 nucleotide sequence: TGTGCCTGGAGTGACAAATCAAGCTCCTATAATTCACCCCTCCACTTT. Protein: CAWSDKSSSYNSPLHF.

The V and J genes are TRBV11-2 and TRBJ2-1, with TRBD2 matching over 8 bases. Germline V gene data show CDR1 as SGHAT and CDR2 as FQNNGV. J was trimmed by 8 bases and V by 0 bases; bases with no gene match: 9. The CDR3 length is 16 residues. For the CDR3, the DNA is TGTGCCAGCAGCTTAGATCGGAGCGGGGGTACCGATGAGCAGTTCTTC. Protein product: CASSLDRSGGTDEQFF.

This clone was found once. At the DNA level, this CDR3 is encoded by other sequences in the same sample as well. V usage is TRBV6-2 or TRBV6-3 and J usage is TRBJ2-7; 9 bases are a match to TRBD2. The junction had 2 bases not matched to a gene; V was cut back by 3 bases and J by 2 bases. The CDR3 extends over 14 amino acids. Per germline, CDR1 MNHEY and CDR2 SVGEGT. The CDR3: CASSYSGGTYEQYF. The CDR3, as DNA: TGTGCCAGCAGTTATAGCGGGGGCACCTACGAGCAGTACTTC.

The chain combines TRBV12-3 or TRBV12-4 with TRBJ1-1; weak D call: TRBD1 (5 bases). This CDR3 spans 13 amino acids. V was clipped by 6 bases and J by 4 bases, with 12 bases between them. This chain's CDR3 is CASRSRGFTEAFF. The CDR3 DNA is TGTGCCAGCAGGTCAAGGGGTTTCACTGAAGCTTTCTTT.

The table lists this clone with a count of one. V and J are TRBV2 and TRBJ1-2, with TRBD1 identical over 11 bases. The CDR3 spans 15 residues. The germline V gene encodes CDR1 SNHLY and CDR2 FYNNEI. Trimming cost V 4 bases and J 3 bases; bases outside gene matches: 4. The chain's CDR3 is CASSGWTGGHYGYTF. CDR3 nucleotide sequence: TGTGCCAGCAGTGGGTGGACAGGGGGCCACTATGGCTACACCTTC.

The V gene is TRBV12-3 or TRBV12-4, the J gene TRBJ1-2; D is uncertain. This CDR3 is built from 13 residues. V was cut by 7 bases and J by 5 bases, with 14 bases left in between. The CDR3 DNA reads as TGTGCCAGCACCCCACCAACGGGGTATGGCTACACCTTC. Its protein product is CASTPPTGYGYTF.